A selection of T cell receptor beta chains follows, all from one sample in a study of blood T cell repertoires in COVID-19. Data came from immunoSEQ multiplex PCR; TCRdb stores just in-frame clones and leaves some out. This table holds tens of thousands of clones, around three quarters found once. Material: peripheral blood. All receptors come from a woman of 80 years or more with active or convalescent COVID-19. The CDR3 runs from the conserved cysteine through the conserved F or W. Each record gives: clone size, CDR3 length, J gene, V gene, D gene, CDR3 protein, CDR3 DNA. D genes are given only for firm matches. Clone size is given for some rows only: seen once, a few or many times, or a class if the clone is expanded.

many,14,TRBJ2-5,TRBV6-5,-,CASSPGPDQETQYF,TGTGCCAGCAGCCCGGGTCCCGATCAAGAGACCCAGTACTTC
-,15,TRBJ1-5,TRBV6-5,-,CASSDSRYGNQPQHF,TGTGCCAGCAGTGACTCTCGGTATGGCAATCAGCCCCAGCATTTT
-,13,TRBJ1-2,TRBV6-5,-,CASTRDSNYGYTF,TGTGCCAGCACTCGGGACTCTAACTATGGCTACACCTTC
-,14,TRBJ1-1,TRBV28,-,CASSLTGRPWEAFF,TGTGCCAGCAGTTTAACAGGGAGACCGTGGGAAGCTTTCTTT
-,14,TRBJ1-1,TRBV4-3,-,CASSLQGGDTEAFF,TGCGCCAGCAGCCTACAGGGAGGGGACACTGAAGCTTTCTTT
-,14,TRBJ2-3,TRBV6-6,TRBD1,CASSLDRVVDTQYF,TGTGCCAGCAGTCTGGACAGGGTTGTCGATACGCAGTATTTT
once,13,TRBJ1-2,TRBV30,TRBD1,CAWGQGINYGYTF,TGTGCCTGGGGACAGGGAATAAACTATGGCTACACCTTC
once,17,TRBJ1-3,TRBV19,TRBD1,CASSIWGRGLDRNTIYF,TGTGCCAGTAGTATATGGGGCAGGGGGTTAGACAGAAACACCATATATTTT
few,14,TRBJ1-2,TRBV27,-,CASSLTGQGYGYTF,TGTGCCAGCAGTTTAACAGGGCAAGGCTATGGCTACACCTTC
few,15,TRBJ1-2,TRBV28,-,CASSVTGQGLNGYTF,TGTGCCAGCAGTGTCACAGGCCAAGGGCTAAATGGCTACACCTTC
-,13,TRBJ1-1,TRBV7-2,TRBD1,CASSYTGETEAFF,TGTGCCAGCAGCTATACAGGGGAAACTGAAGCTTTCTTT
few,14,TRBJ2-5,TRBV6-1,TRBD2,CASSEDSGGETQYF,TGTGCCAGCAGTGAAGATAGCGGGGGGGAGACCCAGTACTTC
-,13,TRBJ1-2,TRBV6-5,TRBD1,CATAGQGGFGYTF,TGTGCCACGGCAGGACAGGGCGGTTTTGGCTACACCTTC
-,12,TRBJ1-1,TRBV29-1,-,CSVGREDTEAFF,TGCAGCGTTGGTAGGGAGGACACTGAAGCTTTCTTT
-,14,TRBJ1-1,TRBV7-9,-,CASSLFRVGSEAFF,TGTGCCAGCAGCTTATTCAGGGTTGGGTCTGAAGCTTTCTTT
-,15,TRBJ2-2,TRBV4-1,-,CASSQGVLNTGELFF,TGCGCCAGCAGCCAAGGGGTACTAAACACCGGGGAGCTGTTTTTT
-,13,TRBJ2-3,TRBV7-2,-,CASSLTYTDTQYF,TGTGCCAGCAGTCTAACTTACACAGATACGCAGTATTTT
-,15,TRBJ2-3,TRBV24-1,TRBD2,CATSTSDGGVDTQYF,TGTGCCACCAGTACTAGCGACGGTGGTGTCGATACGCAGTATTTT
-,13,TRBJ2-1,TRBV6-4,-,CASSREKDYEQFF,TGTGCCAGCAGCCGGGAAAAAGACTATGAGCAGTTCTTC
-,14,TRBJ2-5,TRBV6-4,TRBD1,CASSDSTGKETQYF,TGTGCCAGCAGTGACTCGACAGGGAAAGAGACCCAGTACTTC
-,13,TRBJ1-2,TRBV7-3,-,CASSLMANYGYTF,TGTGCCAGCAGCTTAATGGCCAACTATGGCTACACCTTC
-,17,TRBJ1-1,TRBV21-1,-,CASSRRPDRGLFTEAFF,TGTGCCAGCAGCCGCCGCCCGGACAGGGGGCTTTTCACTGAAGCTTTCTTT
-,13,TRBJ2-2,TRBV27,-,CASSPLGTGELFF,TGTGCCAGCAGTCCACTTGGTACCGGGGAGCTGTTTTTT
-,15,TRBJ2-1,TRBV5-1,TRBD2,CASSPSGGASNEQFF,TGCGCCAGCAGTCCTAGCGGGGGGGCGAGTAATGAGCAGTTCTTC
-,13,TRBJ1-3,TRBV29-1,-,CSAWKSQGNTIYF,TGCAGCGCTTGGAAATCACAGGGAAACACCATATATTTT
-,15,TRBJ2-5,TRBV3-1/TRBV3-2,TRBD1,CASSQAPLGGETQYF,TGTGCCAGCAGCCAAGCACCACTAGGGGGCGAGACCCAGTACTTC
-,15,TRBJ2-7,TRBV28,TRBD2,CASSFGASGPDEQYF,TGTGCCAGCAGTTTTGGGGCTAGCGGTCCGGACGAGCAGTACTTC
-,11,TRBJ1-1,TRBV20-1,TRBD1,CSKDRGTEAFF,TGCAGCAAGGACAGGGGAACTGAAGCTTTCTTT
-,14,TRBJ2-5,TRBV6-5,TRBD2,CASSPGGNQETQYF,TGTGCCAGCAGCCCCGGGGGGAACCAAGAGACCCAGTACTTC
-,14,TRBJ2-7,TRBV19,-,CASSIGQPTYEQYF,TGTGCCAGTAGTATTGGACAGCCGACCTACGAGCAGTACTTC
-,14,TRBJ2-3,TRBV7-2,TRBD1,CASSPGQVPDTQYF,TGTGCCAGCAGCCCCGGACAGGTTCCAGATACGCAGTATTTT
few,16,TRBJ2-6,TRBV5-1,-,CASSHATGSGANVLTF,TGCGCCAGCAGCCACGCGACAGGATCTGGGGCCAACGTCCTGACTTTC
-,15,TRBJ1-5,TRBV28,-,CASSFLQGNNQPQHF,TGTGCCAGCAGTTTTTTGCAGGGCAATAATCAGCCCCAGCATTTT
-,15,TRBJ1-6,TRBV18,-,CASSPDTNTNSPLHF,TGTGCCAGCTCACCGGACACGAACACCAATTCACCCCTCCACTTT
-,14,TRBJ2-1,TRBV9,TRBD2,CASSGGLAGNEQFF,TGTGCCAGCAGCGGGGGACTAGCGGGCAATGAGCAGTTCTTC
-,18,TRBJ2-1,TRBV5-8,-,CASSFGLKKLSSYNEQFF,TGTGCCAGCAGCTTCGGACTGAAGAAACTAAGCTCCTACAATGAGCAGTTCTTC
-,16,TRBJ1-5,TRBV28,TRBD1,CASSSFTGGNNQPQHF,TGTGCCAGCAGCTCATTTACAGGGGGAAATAATCAGCCCCAGCATTTT
few,12,TRBJ2-7,TRBV30,TRBD1,CAWGEGGREQYF,TGTGCCTGGGGAGAAGGGGGCCGGGAGCAGTACTTC
-,15,TRBJ2-5,TRBV19,-,CASSIDLGLQETQYF,TGTGCCAGTAGTATAGATCTAGGACTTCAAGAGACCCAGTACTTC
few,14,TRBJ1-6,TRBV19,-,CASSIGTYNSPLHF,TGTGCCAGTAGTATTGGGACTTATAATTCACCCCTCCACTTT
-,15,TRBJ1-3,TRBV3-1/TRBV3-2,TRBD1,CASSSGTVSGNTIYF,TGTGCCAGCAGCTCCGGGACAGTCTCTGGAAACACCATATATTTT
-,14,TRBJ2-1,TRBV10-3,TRBD2,CAIGPGLAYNEQFF,TGTGCCATCGGACCGGGACTAGCCTACAATGAGCAGTTCTTC
-,14,TRBJ2-4,TRBV7-2,-,CASNPGLAKNIQYF,TGTGCCAGCAATCCAGGGTTAGCCAAAAACATTCAGTACTTC
few,17,TRBJ1-4,TRBV7-2,-,CASSLSPPGTTNEKLFF,TGTGCCAGCAGCTTATCACCTCCGGGGACAACTAATGAAAAACTGTTTTTT
-,13,TRBJ1-2,TRBV24-1,TRBD1,CATSKGALDGYTF,TGTGCCACCAGTAAGGGGGCGTTAGATGGCTACACCTTC
-,16,TRBJ1-2,TRBV28,TRBD1,CASSLPVETGGRGYTF,TGTGCCAGCAGTTTACCCGTAGAAACAGGGGGCAGGGGCTACACCTTC
-,14,TRBJ2-7,TRBV19,TRBD1,CASRGQGGPYEQYF,TGTGCCAGTAGGGGACAGGGGGGACCCTACGAGCAGTACTTC
-,16,TRBJ1-3,TRBV19,TRBD1,CASSPLPGQGANTIYF,TGTGCCAGTAGCCCCCTCCCGGGACAGGGGGCAAACACCATATATTTT
-,14,TRBJ1-2,TRBV7-2,-,CASSLVPEDYGYTF,TGTGCCAGCAGCTTGGTTCCAGAGGACTATGGCTACACCTTC